Listed here is a single T cell receptor (beta chain). Its recognized antigen is unknown. No qualities accompany the bases; no much larger clone lies one base away. The CDR3 regions of human TCRbeta chains were analyzed by immunosequencing. As for how the authors treated the data: TCRs in the repertoires were compared against a reference library of SARS-CoV-2-specific TCRs that had been generated with the MIRA antigen-specificity platform. Breadth meant the fraction of unique TCRs that were SARS-CoV-2-associated, whereas depth meant the fraction of total T cells that were SARS-CoV-2-associated. Using the MIRA data, every spike-specific TCR was mapped to the spike region that the TCR reacted to and assigned to either a CD4 or a CD8 class. Log10-transformed breadth and depth values were compared by one-way ANOVA with Sidak's multiple comparisons tests. This immuneACCESS table, as held by TCRdb, lists in-frame sequences with V and J called but not all clones. Of the missing ones, under half trace to an unresolved V gene in checked studies; the others have no known cause. V, J and clone size derive from that table, while D and trimming were established from the DNA sequence. This sample holds 55,000 to 80,000 clones; more than 70% were observed only once. The ten top clones hold around 15% of the sample.

The CDR3, from cysteine to phenylalanine, totals 18 residues. The DNA shown is the 54-base CDR3, in frame from base 1. CDR1 and CDR2 are drawn from the germline V gene: SGDLS, YYNGEE. Relative to germline, V is 4 bases shorter and J is 1 base shorter, with 20 bases between their ends. The intended sense of this specimen's time point label: baseline before first vaccination. The vaccinee samples were drawn from two UK trials, COV001 and COV002, one of which was a single-blind randomized controlled phase 2/3 trial testing AZD1222 (ChAdOx1 nCoV-19) in healthy adults. Trial participant PBMC samples were collected at day 0 and day 28 after the second dose for TCRbeta chain sequencing. The sample is drawn from a study of T cell responses to AZD1222 COVID-19 vaccine (dated by TCRdb to the early 2020s). Looking at the study overall: AZD1222 recipients with second doses at about 4 weeks or about 12 weeks were pooled, because spike-specific TCR depth and breadth did not differ between schedules. A total of just over 230 trial participants underwent TCR sequencing, of whom 207 received two doses of AZD1222 and some 26 received two doses of the MenACWY control vaccine. Trial participants were enrolled by age into subgroups of 18-55, 56-69 and 70-plus years, and about 150, 27 and 61 TCR-sequenced participants, respectively, were included in these subgroups.

On the study overall, not on this receptor specifically: In the small 56-69-year group, the increase in depth fell short of significance, most likely because of low power. Conclusions about previously exposed vaccinees are limited, since just 6 or 7 AZD1222 recipients were seropositive for SARS-CoV-2 at baseline. Epitopes outside the regions mutated in the B.1.351 and B.1.1.7 variants were reportedly recognized by nearly half of the unique spike-specific TCRs. CD4 TCRs associated with the vaccine covered the entire spike protein, and the dominant responses were in regions 160-218 and 743-854. Because no day 14 peak-response samples were available, the repertoires could be characterized only after the peak T cell response. Most participants were white British and females outnumbered males, and the authors suggested that clonal diversity may have been underestimated. Spike-specific TCR breadth and depth rose significantly after two AZD1222 doses compared with day 0 and with MenACWY recipients.

The chain is assembled from TRBV9 and TRBJ2-2, and TRBD2 may be the D gene, going by 5 matching bases. The sample consisted of peripheral blood, taken on day 0 of AZD1222 vaccination. The clonotype originates from an adult in good health. The DNA is as follows: TGTGCCAGCAGCCCCCTCAGAGGGCCGCTAGAGAACACCGGGGAGCTGTTTTTT. Its coded protein is CASSPLRGPLENTGELFF. Supplemented by the reference TRBV9 and TRBJ2-2 proteins around the CDR3, the complete variable domain is DSGVTQTPKHLITATGQRVTLRCSPRSGDLSVYWYQQSLDQGLQFLIQYYNGEERAKGNILERFSAQQFPDLHSELNLSSLELGDSALYFCASSPLRGPLENTGELFFGEGSRLTVL.